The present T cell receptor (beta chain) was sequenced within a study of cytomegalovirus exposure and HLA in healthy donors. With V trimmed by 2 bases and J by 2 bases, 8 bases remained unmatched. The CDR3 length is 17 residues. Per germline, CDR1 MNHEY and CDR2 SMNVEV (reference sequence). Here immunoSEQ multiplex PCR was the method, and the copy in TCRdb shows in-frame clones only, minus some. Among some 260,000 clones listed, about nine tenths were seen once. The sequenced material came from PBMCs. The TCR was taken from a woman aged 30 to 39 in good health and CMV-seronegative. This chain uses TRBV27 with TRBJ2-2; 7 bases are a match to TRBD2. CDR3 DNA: TGTGCCAGCAGTTTAAGGGGCCTAGCGGTAAACACCGGGGAGCTGTTTTTT. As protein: CASSLRGLAVNTGELFF.